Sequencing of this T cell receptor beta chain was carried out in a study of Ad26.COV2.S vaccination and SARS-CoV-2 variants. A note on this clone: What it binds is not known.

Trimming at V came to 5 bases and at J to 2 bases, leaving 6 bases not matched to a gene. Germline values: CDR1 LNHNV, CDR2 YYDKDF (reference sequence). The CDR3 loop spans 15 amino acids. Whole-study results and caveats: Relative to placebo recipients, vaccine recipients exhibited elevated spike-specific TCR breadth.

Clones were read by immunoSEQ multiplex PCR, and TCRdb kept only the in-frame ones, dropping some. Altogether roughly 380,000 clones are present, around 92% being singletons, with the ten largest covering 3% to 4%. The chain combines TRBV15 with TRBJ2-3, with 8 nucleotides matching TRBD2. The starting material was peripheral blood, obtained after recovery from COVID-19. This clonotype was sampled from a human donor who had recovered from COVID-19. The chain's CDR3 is CATSGRGGVTDTQYF. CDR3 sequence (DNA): TGTGCCACCAGCGGACGGGGGGGCGTCACAGATACGCAGTATTTT.